The present TCR beta chain was sequenced within a study of blood T cell repertoires in COVID-19. Looking at the study overall: The study drew acute and convalescent COVID-19 samples from the United States, Italy and Spain. Sample material is recorded as cDNA or gDNA derived from T cells, B-cell-depleted T cells, or PBMCs.

In the study's own analysis: Scientists estimated how many nucleated cells there were by amplifying reference gene primers. This table comes from immunoSEQ multiplex PCR, and its TCRdb copy is limited to in-frame clones, with some not included. V, J and clone size derive from that table, while D and trimming were established from the DNA sequence. The sample lists approximately 180,000 clones; approximately 88% were seen once. V dropped 4 bases and J dropped 9; count of bases not matched to a gene: 9. The length of the CDR3 is 14 residues. Germline V gives CDR1 SGHVS, CDR2 FQNEAQ. This rearrangement joins TRBV7-8 to TRBJ2-7; 10 bases agree with TRBD2. The sample taken for sequencing was peripheral blood. The sequence came from a woman in her forties or fifties with acute or convalescent COVID-19. CDR3 protein: CASSSQSGRAGQYF. CDR3 bases: TGTGCCAGCAGCTCCCAAAGCGGGAGGGCCGGGCAGTACTTC.